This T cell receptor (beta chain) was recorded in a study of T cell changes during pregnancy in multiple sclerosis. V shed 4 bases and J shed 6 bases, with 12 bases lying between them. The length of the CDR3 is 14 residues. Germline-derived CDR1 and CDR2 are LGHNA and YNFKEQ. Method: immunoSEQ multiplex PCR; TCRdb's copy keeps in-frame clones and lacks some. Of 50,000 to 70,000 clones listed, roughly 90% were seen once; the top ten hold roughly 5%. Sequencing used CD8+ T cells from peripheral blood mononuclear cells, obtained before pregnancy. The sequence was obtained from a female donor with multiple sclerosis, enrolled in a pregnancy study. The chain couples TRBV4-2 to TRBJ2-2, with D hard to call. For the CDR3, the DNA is TGTGCCAGCAGCCGCGACGAGGAGCCCGGGGAGCTGTTTTTT. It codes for CASSRDEEPGELFF.